This T cell receptor (beta chain) was retrieved from a study of spatial heterogeneity in lung cancer. Study-level information: Fewer alpha-chain than beta-chain sequences were consistently detected.

Study observations and caveats: For expanded intratumoral alpha and beta TCRs, counts tracked tumor mutation counts.

The time point is: sample taken at primary tumor resection. Just over 70 TRACERx patients with early, untreated non-small cell lung cancer donated samples. This clonotype has a count of ten or more. As yet, its antigen is unknown. This beta chain lies outside the target of a library built for alpha chains; its clone size means little. Every TCR cDNA molecule carried a tag that served as a unique molecular identifier. TCRdb recomputed calls from the 5' RACE reads with MiXCR, one row per CDR3 protein. Here the sample spans approximately 13,000 distinct CDR3 sequences, roughly 5.5% being singletons. V trimming: 3 bases; J trimming: 9 bases; junction bases outside the gene matches: 7. This CDR3 comprises 14 residues. Germline V gene sequence: CDR1 SGHRS, CDR2 YFSETQ.

V and J are TRBV5-1 and TRBJ2-4; 9 bases fit TRBD1. The source is a male donor with early-stage non-small cell lung cancer. This sample comprised lung tumor tissue, obtained at surgery. The CDR3 coding sequence is TGCGCCAGCAGCTCGGGGACAGGGCCGGGCATTCAGTACTTC. Amino acids: CASSSGTGPGIQYF.